This T cell receptor beta chain was observed in a study of T cell repertoires in cytomegalovirus infection. Overall study context: HLA-B-restricted CMV epitopes that are well studied, plus recently identified HLA-C-restricted ones, were used by the study. Indications came from public TCR beta signatures; they pointed to CMV infection and to a matching HLA type.

General study points: The study identified carriers of CMV plus the relevant HLA from cumulative public TCR beta family frequency. Ex vivo, HLA-C-restricted CMV-specific TCR beta clonotypes prevailed over the rest of the response.

Of note for this clonotype: Its antigen is undetermined.

Using its own MiXCR run on the reads, TCRdb lists one record per CDR3 protein. The sample holds approximately 110,000 distinct CDR3 sequences; more than 30% are singletons and the top ten take roughly two fifths. The CDR3 runs 15 residues. Germline V gives CDR1 SGHVS, CDR2 FNYEAQ. V lost 6 bases and J lost 4; bases outside the gene matches: 7. The sequencing used CD8+ T cells from cultured PBMCs, collected from culture after CMV antigen stimulation. The V and J genes are TRBV7-6 and TRBJ2-3; 10 bases match TRBD2. The TCR sequence derives from a human donor in good health (CMV status not recorded). Some clones in this sample may be carry-over from other donors' samples. CDR3 protein: CASSLSGGQPDTQYF. Here the CDR3 DNA reads TGTGCCAGCAGTCTTAGCGGGGGGCAGCCAGATACGCAGTATTTT.